This T cell receptor (beta chain) was obtained from a study of T cells in narcolepsy. Study summary: Patients with NT1 or NT2 and healthy control donors were enrolled. Notes on the study in general: Autoreactive HCRT-specific and TRIB2-specific clonotypes were marked in same-patient CSF-versus-blood CD4+ comparisons. Some memory CD4+ repertoires had no autoreactive clone sequences. Autoreactive clonotypes reportedly recurred in blood of same and different patients, not controls.

Clones were read by immunoSEQ multiplex PCR, and TCRdb kept only the in-frame ones, dropping some. The table has 34,000 or so clones, under 85% seen once. As to this clone: The antigen remains undetermined.

Input material: memory (CD45RA-) CD4+ T cells from blood. The receptor was derived from a human donor in good health.

CDR3 amino acids: CASSYRQGSDSGGYTF. Here the CDR3 DNA reads TGTGCCAGCAGCTACAGACAGGGGTCAGACTCTGGTGGCTACACCTTC. This chain uses TRBV5-5 with TRBJ1-2; 8 nucleotides align to TRBD1. Germline CDR1 is SGHKS and CDR2 is YYEKEE (reference sequence). V was clipped by 3 bases and J by 7 bases; unmatched bases: 14. This CDR3 region has 16 residues.